What follows are 14 T cell receptor beta chains derived from one specimen sequenced in a study of cytomegalovirus exposure and HLA in healthy donors. 13 Jbeta primers and 60 Vbeta primers were used for the PCR. This table comes from immunoSEQ multiplex PCR, and its TCRdb copy is limited to in-frame clones, with some not included. Of 100,000 to 150,000 clones listed, about 79% were seen once; the top ten hold 2% to 3%. The sample taken for sequencing was PBMCs. The receptors were gathered from a man aged 50 to 60 in good health and CMV-seronegative.

The V and J genes are TRBV7-9 and TRBJ2-1; the match to TRBD2 covers 11 bases. Germline V gene data show CDR1 as SEHNR and CDR2 as FQNEAQ (reference sequence). Trimming took 2 bases from V and 2 from J; bases not matched to a gene: 8. The CDR3 sequence is 18 residues long. Here the CDR3 reads CASSLFRLAGRTYNEQFF. For the CDR3, the DNA is TGTGCCAGCAGCTTATTTAGACTAGCGGGGAGAACCTACAATGAGCAGTTCTTC.

The chain has TRBV2 and TRBJ1-2; 10 bases line up with TRBD1. The length of the CDR3 is 15 residues. Germline CDR1 is SNHLY and CDR2 is FYNNEI. Trimming took 4 bases from V and 0 from J; bases not matched to a gene: 2. CDR3 sequence (DNA): TGTGCCAGCAGTGGACAGGGGGCTCCTAACTATGGCTACACCTTC. Translated: CASSGQGAPNYGYTF. Using reference TRBV2 and TRBJ1-2 for the parts outside the CDR3, the full variable domain is EPEVTQTPSHQVTQMGQEVILRCVPISNHLYFYWYRQILGQKVEFLVSFYNNEISEKSEIFDDQFSVERPDGSNFTLKIRSTKLEDSAMYFCASSGQGAPNYGYTFGSGTRLTVV.

The chain joins TRBV9 to TRBJ2-3; 9 bases are a match to TRBD2. The J segment lost 3 bases and the V segment lost 3 bases, leaving 5 bases of the junction unmatched. The CDR3 contains 15 residues. Germline V gives CDR1 SGDLS, CDR2 YYNGEE. For the CDR3, the DNA is TGTGCCAGCAGCGACGCGGGGGGGCCAACAGATACGCAGTATTTT. Translating gives CASSDAGGPTDTQYF.

V is TRBV2 and J is TRBJ2-7; 11 nucleotides align to TRBD2. The junction had 7 bases not matched to a gene; V was cut back by 6 bases and J by 6 bases. The CDR3 runs 14 residues. Germline values: CDR1 SNHLY, CDR2 FYNNEI. The CDR3 sequence is CASSATSGAREQYF. The CDR3, as DNA: TGTGCCAGCAGCGCGACTAGCGGGGCACGCGAGCAGTACTTC.

The CDR3 DNA sequence: TGTGCCAGCGGTGGACAGGGACGAGGGACCCAGTACTTC. As protein: CASGGQGRGTQYF. This rearrangement joins TRBV2 to TRBJ2-5, with 8 bases fitting TRBD1. CDR1 SNHLY and CDR2 FYNNEI come from the germline V gene. V shed 8 bases, J shed 7 bases, and the junction held 9 bases outside the gene matches. The CDR3 covers 13 residues.

This chain links TRBV9 with TRBJ2-7, with TRBD2 matching over 11 bases. Germline V lookup: CDR1 SGDLS, CDR2 YYNGEE. V gave up 4 bases and J gave up 4 bases; unmatched junction bases: 7. There are 15 residues in the CDR3. CDR3 amino acids: CASSREGTSGYEQYF. In DNA form, the CDR3 reads TGTGCCAGCAGCAGAGAGGGGACTAGCGGATACGAGCAGTACTTC.

This rearrangement joins TRBV19 to TRBJ1-5, with TRBD1 matching over 7 bases. With V trimmed by 8 bases and J by 6 bases, 10 bases remained unmatched. Germline CDR1 is LNHDA and CDR2 is SQIVND (reference sequence). The CDR3 contains 14 residues. In DNA, the CDR3 is TGTGCCAGTGATTACGGACAGGCCATTCAGCCCCAGCATTTT. Protein: CASDYGQAIQPQHF.

This clone showed up just a few times. The rearrangement links TRBV5-6 to TRBJ1-1; D is unresolved. Looked up from germline, CDR1 is SGHDT and CDR2 is YYEEEE. The CDR3 totals 15 residues. Trimming took 0 bases from V and 2 from J, leaving 11 bases between them. The CDR3 DNA follows: TGTGCCAGCAGCTTGGGAGGGCATTCCAACACTGAAGCTTTCTTT. It encodes CASSLGGHSNTEAFF. Full variable domain (outside the CDR3, taken from reference TRBV5-6 and TRBJ1-1): DAGVTQSPTHLIKTRGQQVTLRCSPKSGHDTVSWYQQALGQGPQFIFQYYEEEERQRGNFPDRFSGHQFPNYSSELNVNALLLGDSALYLCASSLGGHSNTEAFFGQGTRLTVV.

The rearrangement links TRBV7-6 to TRBJ1-1, with D perhaps matching TRBD1 (5 bases). The CDR3 contains 14 residues. CDR1 is SGHVS and CDR2 is FNYEAQ in the germline V gene. With 9 bases removed from V and 4 bases from J, the gap between germline ends came to 18 bases. CDR3 in amino acids: CASTNPGGGTEAFF. Written as DNA, the CDR3 is TGTGCCAGTACCAATCCGGGGGGAGGCACTGAAGCTTTCTTT.

The chain combines TRBV6-7 with TRBJ2-7; D gene ambiguous. TRBV6-7 is sorted into the ORF group, with uncertain function. The V and J ends lost 4 bases and 4 bases respectively, with 14 bases between them. The CDR3 has 14 residues. The CDR3 bases are TGTGCCAGCAGTTTCCAGGTTCTAAGTTACGAGCAGTACTTC. Its translation: CASSFQVLSYEQYF.

In the case of this clone: At one end, the junction sequence differs from germline, possibly due to a read error. The rearrangement joins TRBV7-8 to TRBJ2-3; 10 positions agree with TRBD2. Germline CDR1 and CDR2: SGHVS and FQNEAQ. There are 16 residues in the CDR3. The DNA of the CDR3 is TGTGCCAACAGTGCCGCACTTAGCGGGGGGACAGCTACGCAGTATTTT. This encodes CANSAALSGGTATQYF.

The chain links TRBV5-4 to TRBJ2-5, with D maybe TRBD2 (5 bases). Matching the DNA end better, TRBJ2-7 makes the J call doubtful. The germline V gene encodes CDR1 SGHNT and CDR2 YYREEE (reference sequence). CDR3 size: 14 residues. The CDR3 DNA is TGTGCCAGCAGCCCGGGGTACGGATCCTACGAGCAGTACTTC. Amino acids: CASSPGYGSYEQYF.

The V call is TRBV7-9, the J call TRBJ2-7, with TRBD2 as a possible D gene (7 bases). The CDR3 runs to 18 residues. The germline V and J ends were trimmed by 5 bases and 1 base, with 24 bases remaining between them. Germline-derived CDR1 and CDR2 are SEHNR and FQNEAQ (reference sequence). This CDR3 reads CASSQTRRGRSRSYEQYF. DNA for the CDR3: TGTGCCAGCAGCCAAACCCGGCGGGGGCGGAGTAGATCCTACGAGCAGTACTTC. The complete variable domain, with remaining parts taken from reference TRBV7-9 and TRBJ2-7, reads DTGVSQNPRHKITKRGQNVTFRCDPISEHNRLYWYRQTLGQGPEFLTYFQNEAQLEKSRLLSDRFSAERPKGSFSTLEIQRTEQGDSAMYLCASSQTRRGRSRSYEQYFGPGTRLTVT.

V gene TRBV19 combines with J gene TRBJ2-2, with 9 bases lining up with TRBD2. The CDR3 is made up of 15 amino acids. V gave up 5 bases and J gave up 6 bases; unmatched junction bases: 7. The germline V gene encodes CDR1 LNHDA and CDR2 SQIVND (reference sequence). CDR3 loop: CASSFSGGWAGELFF. For the CDR3, the DNA is TGTGCCAGTAGTTTTAGCGGGGGTTGGGCCGGGGAGCTGTTTTTT.